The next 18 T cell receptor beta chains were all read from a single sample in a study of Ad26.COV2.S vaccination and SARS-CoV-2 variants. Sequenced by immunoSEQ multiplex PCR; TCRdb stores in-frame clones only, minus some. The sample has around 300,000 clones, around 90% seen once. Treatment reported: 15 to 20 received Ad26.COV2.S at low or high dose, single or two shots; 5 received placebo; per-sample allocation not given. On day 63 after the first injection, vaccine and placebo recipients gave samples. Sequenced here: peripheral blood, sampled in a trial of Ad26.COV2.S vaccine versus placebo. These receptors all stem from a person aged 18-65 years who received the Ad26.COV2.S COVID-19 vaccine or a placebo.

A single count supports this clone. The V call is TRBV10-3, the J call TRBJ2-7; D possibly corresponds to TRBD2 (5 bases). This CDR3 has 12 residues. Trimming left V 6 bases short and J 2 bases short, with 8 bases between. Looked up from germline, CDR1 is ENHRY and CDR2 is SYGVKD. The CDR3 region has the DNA TGTGCCATCAGGAGGGATACCTACGAGCAGTACTTC. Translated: CAIRRDTYEQYF.

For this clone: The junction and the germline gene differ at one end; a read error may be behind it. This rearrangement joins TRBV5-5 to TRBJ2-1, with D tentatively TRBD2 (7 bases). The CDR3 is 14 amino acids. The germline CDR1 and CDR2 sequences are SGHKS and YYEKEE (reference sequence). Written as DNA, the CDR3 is TGCGCCAGCAGCTCCTGGGGGGGGCTTAATGAGCAGTTCTTC. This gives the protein CASSSWGGLNEQFF.

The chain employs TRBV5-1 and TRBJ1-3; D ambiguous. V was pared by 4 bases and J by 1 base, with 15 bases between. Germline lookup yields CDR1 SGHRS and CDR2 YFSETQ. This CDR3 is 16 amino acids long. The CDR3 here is CASSHGMDSSGNTIYF. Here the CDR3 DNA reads TGCGCCAGCAGCCACGGGATGGATTCTTCTGGAAACACCATATATTTT.

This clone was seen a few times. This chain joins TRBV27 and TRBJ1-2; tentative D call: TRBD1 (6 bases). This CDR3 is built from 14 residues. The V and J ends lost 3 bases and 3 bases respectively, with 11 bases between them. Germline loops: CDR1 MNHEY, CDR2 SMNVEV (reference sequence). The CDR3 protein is CASSFGGMDYGYTF. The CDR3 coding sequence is TGTGCCAGCAGTTTTGGGGGCATGGACTATGGCTACACCTTC.

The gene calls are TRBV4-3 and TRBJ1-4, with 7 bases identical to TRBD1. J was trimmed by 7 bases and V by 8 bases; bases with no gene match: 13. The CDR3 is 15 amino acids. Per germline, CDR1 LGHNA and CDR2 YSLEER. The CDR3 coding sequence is TGCGCCAGCTCGGCTACCGGGACAGATGTTGAAAAACTGTTTTTT. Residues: CASSATGTDVEKLFF.

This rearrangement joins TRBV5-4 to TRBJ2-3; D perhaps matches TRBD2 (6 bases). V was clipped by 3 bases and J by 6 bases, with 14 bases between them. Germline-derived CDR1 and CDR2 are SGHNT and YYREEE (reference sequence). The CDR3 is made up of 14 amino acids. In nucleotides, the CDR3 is TGTGCCAGCAGCTGGGGGACTTTTCCCGATACGCAGTATTTT. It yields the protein CASSWGTFPDTQYF.

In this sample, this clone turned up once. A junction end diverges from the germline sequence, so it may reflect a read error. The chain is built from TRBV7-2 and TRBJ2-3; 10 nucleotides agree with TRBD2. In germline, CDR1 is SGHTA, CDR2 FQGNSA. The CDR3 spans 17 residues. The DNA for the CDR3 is TGTGCCAGCAGCGCGCCGGGTTTAGCGGGGGGCACACATACGCAGTATTTT. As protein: CASSAPGLAGGTHTQYF.

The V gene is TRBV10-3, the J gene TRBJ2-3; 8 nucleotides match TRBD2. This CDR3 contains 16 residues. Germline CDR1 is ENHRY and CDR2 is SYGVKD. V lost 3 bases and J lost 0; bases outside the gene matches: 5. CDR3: CAISDGGGTSTDTQYF. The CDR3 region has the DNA TGTGCCATCAGTGACGGCGGGGGGACTAGCACAGATACGCAGTATTTT.

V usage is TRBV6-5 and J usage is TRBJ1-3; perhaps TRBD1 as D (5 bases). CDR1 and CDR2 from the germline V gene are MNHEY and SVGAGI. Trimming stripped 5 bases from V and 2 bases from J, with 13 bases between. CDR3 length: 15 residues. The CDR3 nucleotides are TGTGCCAGCAGTAGACAGACGGACCCTGGAAACACCATATATTTT. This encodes CASSRQTDPGNTIYF.

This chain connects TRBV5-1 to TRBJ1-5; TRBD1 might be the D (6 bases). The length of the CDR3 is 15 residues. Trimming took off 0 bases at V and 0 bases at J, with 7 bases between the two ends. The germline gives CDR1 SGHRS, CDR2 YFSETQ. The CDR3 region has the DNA TGCGCCAGCAGCTTGGGGGGGCATAGCAATCAGCCCCAGCATTTT. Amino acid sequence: CASSLGGHSNQPQHF.

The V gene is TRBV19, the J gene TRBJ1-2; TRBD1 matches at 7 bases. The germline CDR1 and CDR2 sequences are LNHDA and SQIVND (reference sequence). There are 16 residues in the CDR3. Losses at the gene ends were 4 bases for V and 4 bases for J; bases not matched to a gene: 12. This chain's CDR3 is CASSTLQGGGSYGYTF. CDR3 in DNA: TGTGCCAGTAGTACCCTACAGGGAGGGGGCTCCTATGGCTACACCTTC.

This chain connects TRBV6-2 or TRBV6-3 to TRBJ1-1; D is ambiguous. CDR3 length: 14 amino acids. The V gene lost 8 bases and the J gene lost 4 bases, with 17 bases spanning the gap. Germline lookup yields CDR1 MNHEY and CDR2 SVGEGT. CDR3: CASGPPERATEAFF. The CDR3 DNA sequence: TGTGCCAGCGGCCCCCCAGAAAGGGCCACTGAAGCTTTCTTT.

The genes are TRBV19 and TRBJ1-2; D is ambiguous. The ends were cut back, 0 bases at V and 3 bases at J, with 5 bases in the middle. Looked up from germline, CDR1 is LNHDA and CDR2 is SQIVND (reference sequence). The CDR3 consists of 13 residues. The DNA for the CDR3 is TGTGCCAGTAGTATAGAGCAGGACTATGGCTACACCTTC. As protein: CASSIEQDYGYTF.

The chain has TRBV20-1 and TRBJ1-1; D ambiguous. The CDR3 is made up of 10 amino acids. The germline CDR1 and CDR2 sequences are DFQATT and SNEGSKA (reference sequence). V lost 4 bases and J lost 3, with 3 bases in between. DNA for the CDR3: TGCAGTGCTATTGACACTGAAGCTTTCTTT. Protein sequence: CSAIDTEAFF.

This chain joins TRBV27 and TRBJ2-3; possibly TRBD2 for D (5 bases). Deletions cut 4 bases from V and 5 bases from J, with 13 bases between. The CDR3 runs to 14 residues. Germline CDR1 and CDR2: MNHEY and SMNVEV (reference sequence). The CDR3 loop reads CASSWEWAKDTQYF. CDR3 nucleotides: TGTGCCAGCAGTTGGGAGTGGGCGAAAGATACGCAGTATTTT.

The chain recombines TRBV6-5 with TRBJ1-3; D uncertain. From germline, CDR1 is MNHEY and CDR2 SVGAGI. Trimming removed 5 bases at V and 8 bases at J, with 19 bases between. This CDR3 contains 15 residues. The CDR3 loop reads CASSPTPVHGDTIYF. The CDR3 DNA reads TGTGCCAGCAGTCCCACCCCGGTTCACGGGGACACCATATATTTT.

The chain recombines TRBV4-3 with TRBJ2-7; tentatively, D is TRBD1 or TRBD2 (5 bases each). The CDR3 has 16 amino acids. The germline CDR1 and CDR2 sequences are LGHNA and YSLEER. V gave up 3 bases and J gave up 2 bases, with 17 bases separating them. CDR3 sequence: CASSHLGTERAYEQYF. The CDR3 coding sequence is TGCGCCAGCAGCCATCTGGGGACGGAGAGGGCCTACGAGCAGTACTTC.

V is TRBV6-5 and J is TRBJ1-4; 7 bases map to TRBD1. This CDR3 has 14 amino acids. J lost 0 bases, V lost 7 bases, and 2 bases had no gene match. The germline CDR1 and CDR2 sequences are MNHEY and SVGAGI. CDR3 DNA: TGTGCCAGCACGGACAGGACAACTAATGAAAAACTGTTTTTT. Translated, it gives CASTDRTTNEKLFF.